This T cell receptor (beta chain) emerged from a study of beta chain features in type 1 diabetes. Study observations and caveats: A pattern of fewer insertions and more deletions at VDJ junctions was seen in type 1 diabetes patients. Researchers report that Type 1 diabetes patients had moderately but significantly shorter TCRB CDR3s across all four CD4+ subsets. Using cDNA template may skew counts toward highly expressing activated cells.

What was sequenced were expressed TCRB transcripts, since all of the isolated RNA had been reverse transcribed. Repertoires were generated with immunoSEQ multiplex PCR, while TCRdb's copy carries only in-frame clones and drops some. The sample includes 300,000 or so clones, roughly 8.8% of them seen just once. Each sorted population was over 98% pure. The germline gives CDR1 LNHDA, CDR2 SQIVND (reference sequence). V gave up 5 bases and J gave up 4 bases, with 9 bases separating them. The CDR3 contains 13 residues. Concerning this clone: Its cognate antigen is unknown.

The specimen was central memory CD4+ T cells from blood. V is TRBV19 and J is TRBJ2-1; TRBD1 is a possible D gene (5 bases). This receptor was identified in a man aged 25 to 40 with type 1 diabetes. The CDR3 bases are TGTGCCAGTAGTCCGGACACATACAATGAGCAGTTCTTC. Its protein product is CASSPDTYNEQFF.